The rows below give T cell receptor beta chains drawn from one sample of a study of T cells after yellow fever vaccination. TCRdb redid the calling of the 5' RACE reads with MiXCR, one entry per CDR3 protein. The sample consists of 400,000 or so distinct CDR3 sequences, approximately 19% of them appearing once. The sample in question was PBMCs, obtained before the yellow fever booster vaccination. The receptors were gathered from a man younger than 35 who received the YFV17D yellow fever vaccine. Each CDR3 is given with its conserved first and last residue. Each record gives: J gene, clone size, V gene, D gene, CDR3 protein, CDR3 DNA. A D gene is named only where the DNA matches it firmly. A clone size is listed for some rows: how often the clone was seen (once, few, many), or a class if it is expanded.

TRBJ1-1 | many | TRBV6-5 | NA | CASSYGGGNTEAFF | TGTGCCAGCAGTTACGGGGGTGGGAACACTGAAGCTTTCTTT
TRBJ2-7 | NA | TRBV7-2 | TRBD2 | CASSRDYGYGEQYF | TGTGCCAGCAGCCGGGACTATGGATACGGCGAGCAGTACTTC
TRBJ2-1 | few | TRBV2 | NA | CASSESRGGNEQFF | TGTGCCAGCAGTGAATCGCGGGGCGGCAATGAGCAGTTCTTC
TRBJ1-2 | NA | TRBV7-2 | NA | CASSGNFYGYTF | TGTGCCAGCAGCGGGAACTTCTATGGCTACACCTTC
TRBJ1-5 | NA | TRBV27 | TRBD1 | CASSSGQGDQPQHF | TGTGCCAGCAGTTCTGGACAGGGGGATCAGCCCCAGCATTTT
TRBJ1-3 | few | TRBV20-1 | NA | CSARGGGARSGNTIYF | TGCAGTGCTAGAGGCGGAGGGGCCCGCTCTGGAAACACCATATATTTT
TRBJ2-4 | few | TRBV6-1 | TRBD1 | CASSERPPDRDRIVGVIQYF | TGTGCCAGCAGTGAACGTCCCCCGGACAGGGATCGGATAGTCGGCGTCATTCAGTACTTC
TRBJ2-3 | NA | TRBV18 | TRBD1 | CASSLDRGGSDTQYF | TGTGCCAGCTCACTGGACAGGGGAGGTTCAGATACGCAGTATTTT
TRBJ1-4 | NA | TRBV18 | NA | CASSPIGEKLFF | TGTGCCAGCTCACCGATCGGCGAAAAACTGTTTTTT
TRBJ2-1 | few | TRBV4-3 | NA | CASSRQAQSGDEQFF | TGCGCCAGCAGCCGCCAGGCTCAATCGGGCGATGAGCAGTTCTTC
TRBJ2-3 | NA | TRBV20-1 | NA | CSARDVAAGDTQYF | TGCAGTGCTAGAGACGTAGCGGCGGGAGATACGCAGTATTTT
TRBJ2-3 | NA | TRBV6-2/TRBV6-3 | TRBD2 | CASSYSAGGQTDTQYF | TGTGCCAGCAGTTACTCGGCGGGGGGACAAACAGATACGCAGTATTTT
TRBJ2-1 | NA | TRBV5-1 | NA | CASSLIGGNYNEQFF | TGCGCCAGCAGCTTAATAGGGGGAAATTACAATGAGCAGTTCTTC
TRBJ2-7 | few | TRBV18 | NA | CASSLRTYEQYF | TGTGCCAGCTCACTGCGCACCTACGAGCAGTACTTC
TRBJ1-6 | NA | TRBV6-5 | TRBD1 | CASSYSRGRYNSPLHF | TGTGCCAGCAGTTACTCAAGGGGGCGGTATAATTCACCCCTCCACTTT
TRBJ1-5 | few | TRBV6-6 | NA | CASSYGQGLNQPQHF | TGTGCCAGCAGTTACGGGCAGGGGTTGAATCAGCCCCAGCATTTT
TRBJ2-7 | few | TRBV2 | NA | CASSEQGMSYEQYF | TGTGCCAGCAGTGAACAGGGGATGTCCTACGAGCAGTACTTC
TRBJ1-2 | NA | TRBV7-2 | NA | CASSFTASGAYGYTF | TGTGCCAGCAGCTTCACCGCGTCGGGAGCATATGGCTACACCTTC
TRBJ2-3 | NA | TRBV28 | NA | CASRWARGPDTQYF | TGTGCCAGCAGGTGGGCACGGGGGCCAGATACGCAGTATTTT
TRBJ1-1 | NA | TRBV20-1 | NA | CSARDTGALNTEAFF | TGCAGTGCTAGAGATACGGGGGCCTTGAACACTGAAGCTTTCTTT
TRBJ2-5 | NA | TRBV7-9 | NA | CASQVFRETQYF | TGTGCCAGCCAAGTTTTCCGTGAGACCCAGTACTTC
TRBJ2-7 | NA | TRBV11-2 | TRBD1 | CASNHGQGSYEQYF | TGTGCCAGCAACCACGGACAGGGGTCCTACGAGCAGTACTTC
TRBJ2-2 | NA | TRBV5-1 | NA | CASSSPGPNGELFF | TGCGCCAGCAGCTCGCCGGGACCTAACGGGGAGCTGTTTTTT
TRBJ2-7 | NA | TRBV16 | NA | CASSRAGLGEQYF | TGTGCCAGCAGCCGGGCAGGCCTGGGGGAGCAGTACTTC
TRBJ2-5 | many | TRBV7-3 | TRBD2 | CASSFTSGGAETQYF | TGTGCCAGCAGTTTCACTAGCGGGGGGGCGGAGACCCAGTACTTC
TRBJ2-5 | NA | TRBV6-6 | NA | CASRTRGGETQYF | TGTGCCAGCAGGACTAGGGGGGGTGAGACCCAGTACTTC
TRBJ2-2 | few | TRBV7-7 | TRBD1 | CASSNRGRGTGELFF | TGTGCCAGCAGTAACAGGGGGCGCGGCACCGGGGAGCTGTTTTTT
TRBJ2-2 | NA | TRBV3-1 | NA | CASSQGQRLRTGELFF | TGTGCCAGCAGCCAAGGACAGCGGTTACGCACCGGGGAGCTGTTTTTT
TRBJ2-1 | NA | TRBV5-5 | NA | CASRPVPGPGVF | TGTGCCAGCAGACCAGTCCCGGGACCCGGTGTCTTC
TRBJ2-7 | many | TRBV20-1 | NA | CSARPTSYEQYF | TGCAGTGCTAGGCCCACCTCCTACGAGCAGTACTTC
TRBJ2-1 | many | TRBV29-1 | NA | CSASPASYNEQFF | TGCAGCGCTTCCCCCGCCAGCTACAATGAGCAGTTCTTC
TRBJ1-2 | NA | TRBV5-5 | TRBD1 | CASSWTGTAKLYGYTF | TGTGCCAGCAGCTGGACCGGGACAGCAAAACTATATGGCTACACCTTC
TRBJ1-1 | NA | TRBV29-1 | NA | CSEHQGSEAFF | TGCAGCGAGCATCAGGGGAGTGAAGCTTTCTTT
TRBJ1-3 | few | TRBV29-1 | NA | CSVVKGGNTIYF | TGCAGCGTTGTCAAGGGAGGAAACACCATATATTTT
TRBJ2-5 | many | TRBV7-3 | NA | CASSLRGVGETQYF | TGTGCCAGCAGCTTAAGAGGCGTTGGAGAGACCCAGTACTTC
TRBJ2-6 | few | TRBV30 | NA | CAWTDSGANVLTF | TGTGCCTGGACGGACTCTGGGGCCAACGTCCTGACTTTC
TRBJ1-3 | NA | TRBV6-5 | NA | CASSLQGASLGNTIYF | TGTGCCAGCAGCCTACAAGGGGCCTCGCTGGGAAACACCATATATTTT
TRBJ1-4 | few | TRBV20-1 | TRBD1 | CSAEGGTVGKLFF | TGCAGTGCCGAAGGGGGGACAGTGGGAAAACTGTTTTTT
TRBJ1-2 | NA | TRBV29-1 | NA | CSVGAGTGGGYTF | TGCAGCGTGGGCGCCGGGACCGGGGGTGGCTACACCTTC
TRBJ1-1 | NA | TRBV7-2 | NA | CASSLGIFGTEAFF | TGTGCCAGCAGCTTAGGTATTTTCGGGACTGAAGCTTTCTTT
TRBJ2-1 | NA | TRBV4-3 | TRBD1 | CASSQVLLRGDREGSEQFF | TGCGCCAGCAGCCAAGTACTGTTACGGGGGGACAGGGAGGGCAGTGAGCAGTTCTTC
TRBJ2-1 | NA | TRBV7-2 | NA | CASSSRLTGLPYNEQFF | TGTGCCAGCAGCTCCCGACTTACAGGGCTTCCCTACAATGAGCAGTTCTTC
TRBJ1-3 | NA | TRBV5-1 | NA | CAISLRENRSGNTIYF | TGCGCCATTTCCCTCAGGGAAAACCGCTCTGGAAACACCATATATTTT
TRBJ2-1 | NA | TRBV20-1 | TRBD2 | CSASTSGEYNEQFF | TGCAGTGCGTCTACTAGCGGGGAATACAATGAGCAGTTCTTC
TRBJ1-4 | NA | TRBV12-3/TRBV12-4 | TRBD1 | CASRRQGYEKLFF | TGTGCCAGCAGGAGACAGGGTTATGAAAAACTGTTTTTT
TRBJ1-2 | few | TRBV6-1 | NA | CASSLWSPTNYGYTF | TGTGCCAGCAGCCTATGGAGTCCCACTAACTATGGCTACACCTTC
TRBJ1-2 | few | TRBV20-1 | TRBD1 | CSASGPTGRYGYTF | TGCAGTGCTAGTGGGCCGACAGGGAGGTATGGCTACACCTTC
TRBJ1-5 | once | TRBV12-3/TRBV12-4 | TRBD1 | CASTGQIPYNQPQHF | TGTGCCAGCACGGGACAGATACCTTACAATCAGCCCCAGCATTTT
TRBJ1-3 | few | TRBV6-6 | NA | CASNLPVVGNTIYF | TGTGCCAGCAACTTACCGGTCGTCGGAAACACCATATATTTT
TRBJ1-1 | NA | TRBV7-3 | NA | CASSLFMNTEAFF | TGTGCCAGCAGCTTATTTATGAACACTGAAGCTTTCTTT
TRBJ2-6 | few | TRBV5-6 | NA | CASSFGNGANVLTF | TGTGCCAGCAGCTTTGGTAATGGGGCCAACGTCCTGACTTTC
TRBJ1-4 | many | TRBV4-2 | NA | CASSQNTEKLFF | TGTGCCAGCAGCCAAAACACGGAAAAACTGTTTTTT
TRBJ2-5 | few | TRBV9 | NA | CASSRSLVGETQYF | TGTGCCAGCAGCAGGAGTCTAGTAGGAGAGACCCAGTACTTC
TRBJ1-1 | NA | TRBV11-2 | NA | CASSFGISLVEAFF | TGTGCCAGCAGCTTTGGTATCTCGTTGGTTGAAGCTTTCTTT